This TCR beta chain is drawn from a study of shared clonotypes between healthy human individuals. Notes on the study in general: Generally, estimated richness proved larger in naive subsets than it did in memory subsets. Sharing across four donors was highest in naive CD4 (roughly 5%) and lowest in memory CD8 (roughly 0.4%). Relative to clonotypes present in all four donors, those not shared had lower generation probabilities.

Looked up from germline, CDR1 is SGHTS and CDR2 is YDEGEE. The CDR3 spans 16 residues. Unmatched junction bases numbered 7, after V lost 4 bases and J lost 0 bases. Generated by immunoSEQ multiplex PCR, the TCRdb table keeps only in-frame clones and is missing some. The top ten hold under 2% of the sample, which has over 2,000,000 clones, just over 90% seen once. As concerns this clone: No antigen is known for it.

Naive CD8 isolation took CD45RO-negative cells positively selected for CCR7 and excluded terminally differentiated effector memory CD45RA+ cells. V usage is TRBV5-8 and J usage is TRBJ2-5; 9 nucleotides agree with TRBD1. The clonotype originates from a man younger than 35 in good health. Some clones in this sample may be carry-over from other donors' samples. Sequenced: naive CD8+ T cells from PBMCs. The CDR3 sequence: CASSLPRDRDQETQYF. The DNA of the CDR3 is TGTGCCAGCAGCCTACCGCGGGACAGGGACCAAGAGACCCAGTACTTC.